The 25 T cell receptor beta chains below all came from one sample that was sequenced in a study of T-cell memory formation after mild COVID-19. TCRdb passed the 5' RACE reads through MiXCR, listing each CDR3 protein once. The sample includes about 60,000 distinct CDR3 sequences, 12% of them seen just once. The specimen was PBMCs or a T cell subset sorted from them (not recorded which). These receptors were collected from a man between 18 and 35 years old who had mild COVID-19 (a few samples of this study predate the infection). Cell type and time point are not known.

The rearrangement uses TRBV20-1 and TRBJ2-5; 8 bases map to TRBD1. The CDR3 is made up of 14 amino acids. CDR1 and CDR2 (germline): DFQATT, SNEGSKA (reference sequence). The J segment lost 4 bases and the V segment lost 3 bases, leaving 7 bases of the junction unmatched. DNA of the CDR3: TGCAGTGCTAGGGGTGACAGGGGTAGAGAGACCCAGTACTTC. Encoded protein: CSARGDRGRETQYF.

This clonotype has only a few counts. V is TRBV9 and J is TRBJ1-2; the D is unclear. Trimming left V 5 bases short and J 8 bases short, with 13 bases between. Germline lookup yields CDR1 SGDLS and CDR2 YYNGEE. CDR3 length equals 12 residues. CDR3 in amino acids: CASSPDLGGYTF. CDR3 in DNA: TGTGCCAGCAGTCCCGACCTGGGGGGCTACACCTTC.

The sample holds many counts of this clonotype. This sequence joins TRBV7-9 and TRBJ1-5; no clear D gene. V was trimmed by 2 bases and J by 2 bases, leaving 4 bases between them. In germline, CDR1 is SEHNR, CDR2 FQNEAQ (reference sequence). The CDR3 covers 13 residues. The CDR3 protein is CASSLQGNQPQHF. CDR3 nucleotides: TGTGCCAGCAGCTTACAGGGCAATCAGCCCCAGCATTTT. Supplemented by reference TRBV7-9 and TRBJ1-5, the full variable domain reads DTGVSQNPRHKITKRGQNVTFRCDPISEHNRLYWYRQTLGQGPEFLTYFQNEAQLEKSRLLSDRFSAERPKGSFSTLEIQRTEQGDSAMYLCASSLQGNQPQHFGDGTRLSIL.

This clonotype was counted at least ten times. The CDR3 reads CASSFADSQTQYF. The CDR3 DNA reads as TGTGCCAGCAGCTTTGCAGACAGCCAGACCCAGTACTTC. V and J are TRBV7-6 and TRBJ2-5, with D perhaps TRBD1 (5 bases). The V and J ends lost 3 bases and 6 bases respectively, with 11 bases between them. The CDR3 is 13 residues long. Germline values: CDR1 SGHVS, CDR2 FNYEAQ.

This clonotype was recorded a few times. The V gene is TRBV7-9, the J gene TRBJ2-3; either TRBD1 or TRBD2 may fit D (5 bases each). Germline CDR1 and CDR2: SEHNR and FQNEAQ (reference sequence). The V end lost 1 base, the J end lost 0 bases, and 5 bases lay between the germline ends. This CDR3 spans 14 amino acids. CDR3 DNA: TGTGCCAGCAGCTTAGGGGACAGCACAGATACGCAGTATTTT. As protein: CASSLGDSTDTQYF. The entire variable domain, with the rest obtained from reference TRBV7-9 and TRBJ2-3, is as follows: DTGVSQNPRHKITKRGQNVTFRCDPISEHNRLYWYRQTLGQGPEFLTYFQNEAQLEKSRLLSDRFSAERPKGSFSTLEIQRTEQGDSAMYLCASSLGDSTDTQYFGPGTRLTVL.

V usage is TRBV18 and J usage is TRBJ2-4, with 12 positions matching TRBD2. In germline, CDR1 is KGHSH, CDR2 LQKENI. V lost 3 bases to trimming and J lost 8 bases; unmatched junction nucleotides: 8. The CDR3 spans 16 residues. The CDR3 nucleotides are TGTGCCAGCTCACCTGGAGGGACTAGCGGGTTTGACATTCAGTACTTC. Translating gives CASSPGGTSGFDIQYF.

Ten or more counts support this clonotype. The gene calls are TRBV7-3 and TRBJ2-3, with D maybe TRBD1 (6 bases). The V gene lost 6 bases and the J gene lost 2 bases, with 12 bases spanning the gap. There are 14 residues in the CDR3. Germline lookup yields CDR1 SGHTA and CDR2 FQGTGA. The CDR3 region has the DNA TGTGCCAGCAGACTACAGGGTTTCACAGATACGCAGTATTTT. It codes for CASRLQGFTDTQYF.

The table lists this clonotype with a few counts. The chain uses TRBV7-2 and TRBJ2-3; no reliable D call. In germline, CDR1 is SGHTA, CDR2 FQGNSA. Between the trimmed V and J ends, which lost 4 bases and 3 bases, there was a span of 5 bases. CDR3 length: 12 amino acids. The CDR3 bases are TGTGCCAGCAGCTACCATACAGATACGCAGTATTTT. Translated: CASSYHTDTQYF.

This clonotype has a count of ten or more. The gene calls are TRBV6-2 or TRBV6-3 and TRBJ2-7; 7 bases are a match to TRBD1. The CDR3 covers 15 residues. The trim removed 0 bases at V and 6 bases at J, leaving 8 bases unmatched. Germline V CDR1 and CDR2: MNHEY, SVGEGT. The CDR3: CASSYSPKGGIEQYV. The DNA of the CDR3 is TGTGCCAGCAGTTACTCCCCTAAAGGGGGCATCGAGCAGTACGTC.

The rearrangement joins TRBV20-1 to TRBJ2-1; TRBD2 matches at 11 bases. The CDR3 is made up of 14 amino acids. V was clipped by 0 bases and J by 6 bases; unmatched bases: 1. Germline V CDR1 and CDR2: DFQATT, SNEGSKA (reference sequence). The CDR3 region is CSARDSGGANEQFF. CDR3 nucleotide sequence: TGCAGTGCTAGAGATAGCGGGGGGGCCAATGAGCAGTTCTTC.

This clonotype was seen more than once but under ten times. This rearrangement joins TRBV6-7 to TRBJ1-2; D uncertain. TRBV6-7 is treated as an ORF (open reading frame) with a function not yet certain. CDR3 size: 15 residues. V lost 0 bases to trimming and J lost 8 bases, with 16 bases between them. The CDR3 DNA sequence: TGTGCCAGCAGTTACTCGATGCACGGACTATGCGGCTACACCTTC. It encodes CASSYSMHGLCGYTF.

V is TRBV11-1 and J is TRBJ2-7, with D uncertain. V was clipped by 5 bases and J by 0 bases, with 14 bases between them. The CDR3 runs 15 residues. Germline V gene lookup returns CDR1 SGHAT and CDR2 FQDESV (reference sequence). This chain's CDR3 is CASSPDPSNSYEQYF. The CDR3 coding sequence is TGTGCCAGCAGCCCAGACCCCTCAAACTCCTACGAGCAGTACTTC. The whole variable domain, remainder taken from reference TRBV11-1 and TRBJ2-7, is EAEVAQSPRYKITEKSQAVAFWCDPISGHATLYWYRQILGQGPELLVQFQDESVVDDSQLPKDRFSAERLKGVDSTLKIQPAELGDSAMYLCASSPDPSNSYEQYFGPGTRLTVT.

V usage is TRBV24-1 and J usage is TRBJ2-1; the D gene is possibly TRBD2 (5 bases). V was cut by 4 bases and J by 3 bases, with 12 bases left in between. The CDR3 contains 15 residues. CDR1 KGHDR and CDR2 SFDVKD come from the germline V gene. This chain's CDR3 is CATSDSPRGYNEQFF. CDR3 coding DNA: TGTGCCACCAGTGACAGCCCTCGGGGCTACAATGAGCAGTTCTTC.

The chain employs TRBV6-2 or TRBV6-3 and TRBJ2-7; possible D gene TRBD2, 5 bases. This CDR3 has 16 amino acids. The V end was cut by 6 bases, the J end by 2 bases, with 20 bases between. CDR1 MNHEY and CDR2 SVGEGT come from the germline V gene. The CDR3 nucleotides read TGTGCCAGCAGCTCCCCCCGAGGGCGAATACCCTACGAGCAGTACGTC. It codes for CASSSPRGRIPYEQYV.

The V and J genes are TRBV12-3 or TRBV12-4 and TRBJ1-2, with D possibly being TRBD1 (5 bases). V lost 4 bases and J 9 bases, leaving 15 bases between the germline ends. The CDR3 totals 13 residues. Here the CDR3 DNA reads TGTGCCAGCAGTTCTGGAGGCCCAGGGAGCTACACCTTC. Protein product: CASSSGGPGSYTF.

In its sample, this clonotype was seen many times. The chain joins TRBV7-9 to TRBJ2-5; 13 nucleotides agree with TRBD2. This CDR3 has 16 amino acids. Trimming removed 1 base from V and 9 bases from J; junction bases left unmatched: 8. The germline gives CDR1 SEHNR, CDR2 FQNEAQ (reference sequence). CDR3 sequence reads: CASSLGLAGGQESQYF. As DNA, the CDR3 is TGTGCCAGCAGCTTAGGACTAGCGGGGGGCCAAGAATCCCAGTACTTC.

To note about this clonotype: Sequence at one end of the junction differs from germline and may be a read error. The chain employs TRBV7-9 and TRBJ1-1; the D gene is possibly TRBD1 (6 bases). The germline CDR1 and CDR2 sequences are SEHNR and FQNEAQ (reference sequence). The CDR3 has 14 residues. The CDR3 nucleotides are TGTGCCAGCAGCTTAAGGGGGGCGAACACTGAAGCTTTATTT. This gives the protein CASSLRGANTEALF.

The chain combines TRBV12-3 or TRBV12-4 with TRBJ1-4; D uncertain. Trimming took off 6 bases at V and 7 bases at J, with 18 bases between the two ends. The CDR3 extends over 15 amino acids. The DNA of the CDR3 is TGTGCCAGCAGCCAAGCCGCCGCTCTGGTTGAAAAACTGTTTTTT. This translates into CASSQAAALVEKLFF.

This clonotype was observed a handful of times. The rearrangement joins TRBV29-1 to TRBJ2-3; no reliable D call. V dropped 3 bases and J dropped 3 bases, with 10 bases sitting between them. The CDR3 consists of 13 residues. Germline V gene lookup returns CDR1 SQVTM and CDR2 ANQGSEA. CDR3 sequence reads: CSVDRTLTDTQYF. The CDR3, as DNA: TGCAGCGTTGACAGGACCCTGACAGATACGCAGTATTTT.

The genes are TRBV19 and TRBJ2-5; maybe TRBD1 (6 bases). Per the germline V gene, CDR1 is LNHDA and CDR2 is SQIVND (reference sequence). CDR3 length equals 14 residues. V was shortened by 10 bases and J by 6 bases, with 21 bases between the two germline ends. The CDR3 nucleotides are TGTGCCAACTGGGGAAAACAGGGTAGGAAGACCCAGTACTTC. Protein product: CANWGKQGRKTQYF.

This clonotype was seen a few times. The rearrangement uses TRBV7-9 and TRBJ1-4, with TRBD1 identical over 8 bases. J was trimmed by 10 bases and V by 5 bases; bases with no gene match: 18. The CDR3 sequence is 17 residues long. Germline-derived CDR1 and CDR2 are SEHNR and FQNEAQ (reference sequence). CDR3 sequence reads: CASSGERTGQGRGKLFF. Written as DNA, the CDR3 is TGTGCCAGCAGCGGCGAGCGGACAGGGCAGGGCCGGGGAAAACTGTTTTTT.

This clonotype was seen repeatedly, ten times or more. DNA for the CDR3: TGTGCCAGCAGCTTTGACAGGGTTTCGACCAAAAACATTCAGTACTTC. It specifies CASSFDRVSTKNIQYF. The V gene is TRBV11-2, the J gene TRBJ2-4; 7 bases match TRBD1. Trimming removed 3 bases from V and 2 bases from J; junction bases left unmatched: 7. CDR1 is SGHAT and CDR2 is FQNNGV in the germline V gene. The CDR3 extends over 16 amino acids.

In DNA form, the CDR3 reads TGTGCCAGCAGCCCGAGTAGGGCATCAGAGACCCAGTACTTC. It translates to CASSPSRASETQYF. The V call is TRBV12-3 or TRBV12-4, the J call TRBJ2-5; D unresolved. CDR3 size: 14 residues. The V end was cut by 6 bases, the J end by 4 bases, with 15 bases between.

This rearrangement joins TRBV18 to TRBJ1-6, with 7 bases identical to TRBD1. The germline V gene encodes CDR1 KGHSH and CDR2 LQKENI. V shed 6 bases and J 0 bases; nucleotides not matched to a gene: 2. The CDR3 is 15 residues long. The CDR3 sequence: CASSRDSSYNSPLHF. The CDR3 DNA reads TGTGCCAGCTCGCGGGACAGCTCCTATAATTCACCCCTCCACTTT. The entire variable domain, with the rest obtained from reference TRBV18 and TRBJ1-6, is as follows: NAGVMQNPRHLVRRRGQEARLRCSPMKGHSHVYWYRQLPEEGLKFMVYLQKENIIDESGMPKERFSAEFPKEGPSILRIQQVVRGDSAAYFCASSRDSSYNSPLHFGNGTRLTVT.

This clonotype has a handful of counts. V gene TRBV4-3 combines with J gene TRBJ2-3, with 7 nucleotides matching TRBD2. V was clipped by 0 bases and J by 11 bases; unmatched bases: 11. The CDR3 runs to 15 residues. CDR1 LGHNA and CDR2 YSLEER come from the germline V gene. In DNA, the CDR3 is TGCGCCAGCAGCCAAGACCTAGCGGCACAGATAAAGCAGTATTTT. Protein sequence: CASSQDLAAQIKQYF.